This T cell receptor beta chain emerged from a study of blood T cells in healthy people across ages (dated by TCRdb to between 2015 and 2016). Background on the whole study: In model experiments, roughly one uniquely barcoded TCR beta cDNA molecule per two T cells was captured by template switching. The study measured age-related changes in TCR beta repertoire diversity using deep sequencing normalized with unique cDNA molecular identifiers. Four age groups were formed from the donors: young (average approximately 15 years), middle-aged (approximately 40), aged (roughly 56) and long-lived (about 80). To avoid experimental bias, donors of different ages were randomly spread across the sequencing lanes. Two additional independent replicas of 1 million unique cDNA reads from the same blood draw were analyzed for two donors (one aged 18 to 30 and one aged 80 or older). Here is what the overall study found, with its caveats: Estimates of total diversity based on one million sequenced T cells were considered lower bounds and underestimates. Observed TCR beta diversity correlated strongly with the percentage of naive T cells measured by flow cytometry. Compared with the aged group, the long-lived group had more naive CD4+ T cells, fewer expanded clones and increased TCR diversity, a pattern suggesting age selection. Because the CMV infection status of the donors was unknown, age-related changes in expanded clonotypes may potentially have been confounded. As age increased, observed TCR beta diversity per million T cells dropped in a roughly linear way, and a significant reduction was already evident by age around 41. Bulk unsorted PBMC profiling prevented conclusive comparison of naive and antigen-experienced compartments.

Library creation used 5' RACE. The run used an Illumina HiSeq 2500. A second PCR of roughly 7 to 11 cycles was performed with a sample-barcoded 5' primer and a J-beta primer mix. A template-switch 5' adaptor carrying 12 random nucleotides introduced a unique molecular identifier onto each TCR beta cDNA molecule. At least 2.5 million CDR3-containing paired-end reads were obtained from each sample. The Mint cDNA synthesis kit, primed by a TRBC-specific oligonucleotide, was used to synthesize first-strand cDNA from all RNA. Following uracil-DNA glycosylase treatment, all cDNA underwent a first 18-cycle PCR with the universal primers M1SS and BC2_uni_R. On the study's bioinformatics: Normalization of each sample was performed by random selection of 1 million high-quality reads, each carrying a distinct molecular identifier. Instead of being binned into consensus sequences, reads that shared molecular identifiers were thrown out. CDR3 identification, clonotype clustering and error correction used MiTCR with a Q25 quality threshold and the strictest error-elimination algorithm. Lower-bound total TCR beta diversity was estimated with a nonparametric unseen species model using Euler transformation. Starting from the raw public reads, TCRdb applied fastp trimming at Q25, assembled clones with MiXCR and retained in-frame beta chains. One record per CDR3 amino acid sequence lists the most common genes and DNA. The V and J calls were not made by the authors but by TCRdb's processing. The sample table records 660,000 or so distinct CDR3 sequences; roughly three fifths of these occur just once. The leading ten clones occupy around 37% of the sample.

The donors were 40 or so Caucasian individuals from Russia, aged 6 to 90 years, who were systemically healthy. Each donor gave around 9.9 milliliters of peripheral blood, collected into EDTA-treated Vacutainer tubes. Ficoll-Paque density-gradient centrifugation was used to isolate PBMCs, with at least 7 million per sample. Total RNA was extracted from PBMCs with Trizol reagent, with at least 6 micrograms obtained per sample. The percentages of naive CD45RAhigh/CD27high T cells were determined by flow cytometry on a PBMC aliquot from every donor. To note about this clonotype: The antigen this receptor binds is unknown. Base-call qualities are not available, and no considerably larger clone is one nucleotide away.

V loses 4 bases, J loses 11 bases, and the germline ends lie 8 bases apart. The germline V gene gives CDR1 as MNHNS and CDR2 as SASEGT. Its CDR3 holds 10 amino acids, cysteine through phenylalanine. Only the CDR3 DNA stays, 30 bases, in frame from base 1. The sequence links TRBV6-1 to TRBJ1-1, with the identity of the D gene unclear. This sequence was found in a man aged 55 to 70 in good health. The sample consisted of blood. In nucleotides, the sequence is TGTGCCAGCAGTGCGCGGATGGCTTTCTTT. Its protein product is CASSARMAFF.